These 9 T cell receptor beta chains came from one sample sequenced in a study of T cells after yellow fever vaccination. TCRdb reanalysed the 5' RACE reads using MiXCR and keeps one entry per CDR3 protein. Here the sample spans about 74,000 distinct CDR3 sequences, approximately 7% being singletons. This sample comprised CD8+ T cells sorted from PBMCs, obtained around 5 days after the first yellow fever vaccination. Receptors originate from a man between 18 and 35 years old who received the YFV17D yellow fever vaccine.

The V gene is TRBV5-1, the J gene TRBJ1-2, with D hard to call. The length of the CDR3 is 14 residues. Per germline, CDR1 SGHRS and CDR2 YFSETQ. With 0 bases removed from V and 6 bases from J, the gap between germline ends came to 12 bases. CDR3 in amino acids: CASSLEGLVDGYTF. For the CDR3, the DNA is TGCGCCAGCAGCTTGGAGGGTCTCGTAGATGGCTACACCTTC.

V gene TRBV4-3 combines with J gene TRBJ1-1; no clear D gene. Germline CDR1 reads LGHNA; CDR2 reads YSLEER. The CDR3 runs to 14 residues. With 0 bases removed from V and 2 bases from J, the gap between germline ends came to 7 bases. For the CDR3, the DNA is TGCGCCAGCAGCCAAGATGAAGATAACACTGAAGCTTTCTTT. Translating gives CASSQDEDNTEAFF.

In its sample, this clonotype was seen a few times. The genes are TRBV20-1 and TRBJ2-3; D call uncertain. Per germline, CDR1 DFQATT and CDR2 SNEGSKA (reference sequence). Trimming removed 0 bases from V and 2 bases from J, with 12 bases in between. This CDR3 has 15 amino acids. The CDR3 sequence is CSAREFGTFTDTQYF. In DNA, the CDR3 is TGCAGTGCTAGAGAATTTGGCACCTTCACAGATACGCAGTATTTT.

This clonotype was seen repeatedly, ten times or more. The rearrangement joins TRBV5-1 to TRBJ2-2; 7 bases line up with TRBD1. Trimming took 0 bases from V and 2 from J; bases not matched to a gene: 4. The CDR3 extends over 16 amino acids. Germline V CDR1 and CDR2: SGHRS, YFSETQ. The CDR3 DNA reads TGCGCCAGCAGCTTGGCCGGGACAGCTAACACCGGGGAGCTGTTTTTT. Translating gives CASSLAGTANTGELFF.

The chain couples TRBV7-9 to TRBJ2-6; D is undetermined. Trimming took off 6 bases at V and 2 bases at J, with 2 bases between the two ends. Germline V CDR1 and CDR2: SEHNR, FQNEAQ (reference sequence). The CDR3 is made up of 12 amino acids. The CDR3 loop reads CASRAGANVLTF. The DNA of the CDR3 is TGTGCCAGCAGAGCTGGGGCCAACGTCCTGACTTTC. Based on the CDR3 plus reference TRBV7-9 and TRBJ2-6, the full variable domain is DTGVSQNPRHKITKRGQNVTFRCDPISEHNRLYWYRQTLGQGPEFLTYFQNEAQLEKSRLLSDRFSAERPKGSFSTLEIQRTEQGDSAMYLCASRAGANVLTFGAGSRLTVL.

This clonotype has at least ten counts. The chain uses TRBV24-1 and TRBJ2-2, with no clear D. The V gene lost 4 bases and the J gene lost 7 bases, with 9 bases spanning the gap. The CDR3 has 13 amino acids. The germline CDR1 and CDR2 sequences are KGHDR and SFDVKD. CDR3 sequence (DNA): TGTGCCACCAGTGAGACGGGCGGCGGGGAGCTGTTTTTT. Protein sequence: CATSETGGGELFF.

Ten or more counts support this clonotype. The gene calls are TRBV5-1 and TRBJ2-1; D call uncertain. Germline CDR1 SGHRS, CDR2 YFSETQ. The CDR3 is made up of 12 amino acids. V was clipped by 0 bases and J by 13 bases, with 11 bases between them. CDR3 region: CASSLERHPQFF. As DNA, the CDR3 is TGCGCCAGCAGCTTGGAACGCCACCCCCAGTTCTTC.

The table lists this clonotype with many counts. CDR3 loop: CASSQQGLIPGAGANVLTF. As DNA, the CDR3 is TGCGCCAGCAGCCAACAAGGCCTAATCCCAGGCGCTGGGGCCAACGTCCTGACTTTC. V usage is TRBV4-1 and J usage is TRBJ2-6; D remains ambiguous. The V end was cut by 2 bases, the J end by 2 bases, with 19 bases between. This CDR3 is 19 amino acids long. Germline V gene data show CDR1 as MGHRA and CDR2 as YSYEKL.

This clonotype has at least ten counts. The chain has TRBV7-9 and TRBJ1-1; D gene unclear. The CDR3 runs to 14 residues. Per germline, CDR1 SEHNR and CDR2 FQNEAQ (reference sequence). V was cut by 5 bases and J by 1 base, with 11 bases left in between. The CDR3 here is CASSPVLGNTEAFF. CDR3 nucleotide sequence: TGTGCCAGCAGCCCCGTATTAGGGAACACTGAAGCTTTCTTT.